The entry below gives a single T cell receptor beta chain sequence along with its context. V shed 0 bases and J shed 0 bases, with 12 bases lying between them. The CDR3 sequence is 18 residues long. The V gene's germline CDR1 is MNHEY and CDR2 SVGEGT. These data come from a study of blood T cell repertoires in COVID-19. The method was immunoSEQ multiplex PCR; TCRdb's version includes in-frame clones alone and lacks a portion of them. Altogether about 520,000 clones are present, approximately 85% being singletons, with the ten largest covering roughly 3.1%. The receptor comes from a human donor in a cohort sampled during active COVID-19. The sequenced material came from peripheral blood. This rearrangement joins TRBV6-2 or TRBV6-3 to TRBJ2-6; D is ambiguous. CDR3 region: CASSYSQAPPSGANVLTF. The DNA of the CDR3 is TGTGCCAGCAGTTACTCGCAGGCCCCGCCCTCTGGGGCCAACGTCCTGACTTTC.